These T cell receptor beta chains were read from a single sample in a study of blood T cells in healthy people across ages. MiXCR was run by TCRdb on the 5' RACE reads, yielding one entry per CDR3 protein. The sample lists 1.8 million or so distinct CDR3 sequences, approximately 39% occurring once. The sample was blood. These receptors were taken from a human donor in good health. The CDR3 runs from the conserved cysteine through the conserved F or W. D genes are given only for firm matches. Expanded clones get a size class; other rows say once, few or many, or leave the size out.

D,J,V,size,CDR3,DNA
NA,TRBJ2-1,TRBV29-1,NA,CSVLTIFQGDEQFF,TGCAGCGTCCTGACAATTTTCCAAGGCGATGAGCAGTTCTTC
NA,TRBJ2-3,TRBV7-2,NA,CASSFSTPDTQYF,TGTGCCAGCAGCTTTTCGACCCCAGATACGCAGTATTTT
TRBD1,TRBJ1-2,TRBV29-1,few,CSVDREANYGYTF,TGCAGCGTGGACAGGGAGGCTAACTATGGCTACACCTTC
TRBD1,TRBJ2-3,TRBV12-5,few,CASGHDRGTQYF,TGTGCTAGTGGCCACGACAGGGGTACGCAGTATTTT
NA,TRBJ1-2,TRBV20-1,NA,CSARRQALLIYGYTF,TGCAGTGCTAGAAGGCAGGCGCTCCTAATTTATGGCTACACCTTC
NA,TRBJ1-2,TRBV19,NA,CASTAGLSYGYTF,TGTGCCAGTACAGCGGGACTGAGTTATGGCTACACCTTC
NA,TRBJ1-5,TRBV28,NA,CASSLLETVGEDNQPQHF,TGTGCCAGCAGTTTATTGGAGACGGTGGGGGAGGACAATCAGCCCCAGCATTTT
NA,TRBJ2-1,TRBV10-3,NA,CAISEIRFSYNEQFF,TGTGCCATCAGTGAGATAAGGTTTTCCTACAATGAGCAGTTCTTC
NA,TRBJ1-1,TRBV7-2,many,CASSLAGFTEAFF,TGTGCCAGCAGCTTGGCCGGTTTCACTGAAGCTTTCTTT
NA,TRBJ2-5,TRBV6-5,NA,CASSDLVSETQYF,TGTGCCAGCAGCGACCTAGTTTCCGAGACCCAGTACTTC
TRBD1,TRBJ1-6,TRBV15,NA,CATSRDAQGQERNSPLHF,TGTGCCACCAGCAGAGATGCCCAGGGACAGGAGAGGAATTCACCCCTCCACTTT
NA,TRBJ1-4,TRBV6-2/TRBV6-3,NA,CASSYLDGNEKLFF,TGTGCCAGCAGTTACCTTGACGGCAATGAAAAACTGTTTTTT
NA,TRBJ2-1,TRBV7-2,NA,CASFRGSEQFF,TGTGCCAGCTTTAGGGGTAGTGAGCAGTTCTTC
NA,TRBJ2-4,TRBV7-2,NA,CASLGFNEQYF,TGTGCCAGCTTAGGGTTCAATGAGCAGTACTTC
NA,TRBJ2-5,TRBV9,few,CASSVGPGGSQETQYF,TGTGCCAGCAGCGTAGGCCCGGGGGGCTCCCAAGAGACCCAGTACTTC
TRBD1,TRBJ2-7,TRBV20-1,NA,CSASSGTAYEQYF,TGCAGTGCTAGTTCAGGGACAGCCTACGAGCAGTACTTC
NA,TRBJ2-3,TRBV9,few,CASSTQTSGADTQYF,TGTGCCAGCAGCACCCAAACCTCAGGGGCAGATACGCAGTATTTT
TRBD2,TRBJ2-1,TRBV29-1,few,CSVGRGDNEQFF,TGCAGCGTTGGGCGGGGGGACAATGAGCAGTTCTTC
NA,TRBJ2-7,TRBV12-3/TRBV12-4,NA,CASSFGRMRPEQYF,TGTGCCAGCAGTTTTGGCAGAATGAGACCCGAGCAGTACTTC
NA,TRBJ2-7,TRBV27,many,CASSSGLPSEQYF,TGTGCCAGCAGTTCGGGACTTCCTTCCGAGCAGTACTTC
NA,TRBJ2-7,TRBV20-1,NA,CSASTRSYEQYF,TGCAGTGCTAGTACACGGTCCTACGAGCAGTACTTC
TRBD1,TRBJ1-5,TRBV15,NA,CATSRDYRGQGYNQPQHF,TGTGCCACCAGCAGAGATTATAGGGGACAGGGATACAATCAGCCCCAGCATTTT
NA,TRBJ1-1,TRBV29-1,NA,CSVEVHGVRGTEAFF,TGCAGCGTTGAAGTCCACGGCGTTAGAGGGACTGAAGCTTTCTTT
NA,TRBJ2-5,TRBV28,few,CASTPGGEETQYF,TGTGCCAGCACCCCCGGGGGCGAAGAGACCCAGTACTTC
NA,TRBJ2-3,TRBV2,NA,CASSDPRTGTQYF,TGTGCCAGCAGTGACCCCCGCACAGGTACGCAGTATTTT
NA,TRBJ1-6,TRBV3-1,NA,CASSLLLTADSPLHF,TGTGCCAGCAGCCTACTCCTAACTGCGGATTCACCCCTCCACTTT
TRBD2,TRBJ2-7,TRBV7-2,few,CASSPRTSGDAEQYF,TGTGCCAGCAGCCCCCGGACTAGCGGGGATGCCGAGCAGTACTTC
NA,TRBJ2-7,TRBV29-1,once,CSVERGNRGEQYF,TGCAGCGTTGAACGAGGGAATCGTGGCGAGCAGTACTTC
TRBD1,TRBJ2-5,TRBV19,once,CASSPTDRGSLRETQYF,TGTGCCAGTAGTCCAACGGACAGGGGGAGTCTTCGAGAGACCCAGTACTTC
TRBD1,TRBJ1-2,TRBV12-3/TRBV12-4,NA,CASSPDRGIGYTF,TGTGCCAGCAGTCCCGACAGGGGGATCGGCTACACCTTC
TRBD1,TRBJ1-2,TRBV12-3/TRBV12-4,NA,CASSFRQGLNYGYTF,TGTGCCAGCAGTTTCCGACAGGGCCTTAACTATGGCTACACCTTC
TRBD2,TRBJ2-1,TRBV7-8,NA,CASSLFRGGVYNEQFF,TGTGCCAGCAGTCTCTTCCGGGGGGGGGTCTACAATGAGCAGTTCTTC
NA,TRBJ1-5,TRBV6-2/TRBV6-3,NA,CASRSLGSQHF,TGTGCCAGCAGATCGTTAGGGTCCCAGCATTTT
NA,TRBJ2-7,TRBV7-8,NA,CASSASAGWSYEQYF,TGTGCCAGCAGCGCCTCTGCGGGGTGGAGCTACGAGCAGTACTTC
NA,TRBJ1-2,TRBV24-1,NA,CATSDRQTEETYGYTF,TGTGCCACCAGTGATAGACAGACAGAGGAAACCTATGGCTACACCTTC
TRBD1,TRBJ2-7,TRBV20-1,NA,CSARDAGQGFSYEQYF,TGCAGTGCTAGAGATGCCGGACAGGGATTCTCCTACGAGCAGTACTTC
TRBD1,TRBJ2-1,TRBV9,NA,CASSALQGSGPREQFF,TGTGCCAGCAGCGCCCTACAGGGGTCCGGGCCTCGGGAGCAGTTCTTC
TRBD1,TRBJ1-2,TRBV2,NA,CASSDRTGVGYTF,TGTGCCAGCAGTGACCGGACAGGGGTTGGCTACACCTTC
TRBD2,TRBJ2-5,TRBV29-1,NA,CSSQSGGETQYF,TGCAGCTCTCAATCGGGGGGAGAGACCCAGTACTTC
TRBD2,TRBJ2-7,TRBV6-2/TRBV6-3,NA,CASSYRTTSGRSYEQYF,TGTGCCAGCAGTTACCGAACGACTAGCGGGAGGTCCTACGAGCAGTACTTC
NA,TRBJ2-6,TRBV28,NA,CASSLFVFSGANVLTF,TGTGCCAGCAGTTTATTTGTGTTCTCTGGGGCCAACGTCCTGACTTTC
TRBD2,TRBJ2-7,TRBV20-1,once,CSATTRTSGAYEQYF,TGCAGTGCGACCACTAGGACTAGCGGGGCCTACGAGCAGTACTTC
TRBD1,TRBJ2-1,TRBV7-9,NA,CASSLHGTGVNEQFF,TGTGCCAGCAGCTTACATGGGACAGGGGTCAATGAGCAGTTCTTC
NA,TRBJ1-2,TRBV7-6,NA,CASSGAFQAGGYTF,TGTGCCAGCAGCGGAGCGTTTCAGGCGGGGGGCTACACCTTC
NA,TRBJ1-5,TRBV16,many,CASSQLGGDQPQHF,TGTGCCAGCAGCCAATTGGGGGGAGATCAGCCCCAGCATTTT
NA,TRBJ1-4,TRBV27,NA,CASSPPITTGISKEKLFF,TGTGCCAGCAGTCCTCCCATTACCACAGGCATTTCGAAAGAAAAACTGTTTTTT
NA,TRBJ2-7,TRBV5-1,NA,CASSLGLEGDEQYF,TGCGCCAGCAGCTTGGGGTTAGAAGGAGACGAGCAGTACTTC
NA,TRBJ2-3,TRBV11-2,few,CASSLEVASITDTQYF,TGTGCCAGCAGCTTAGAGGTTGCTAGCATCACAGATACGCAGTATTTT
NA,TRBJ1-2,TRBV6-6,NA,CASSPPVTESYGYTF,TGTGCCAGCAGTCCCCCCGTGACAGAGAGCTATGGCTACACCTTC
NA,TRBJ2-7,TRBV6-2/TRBV6-3,NA,CASRLIRGPSYEQYF,TGTGCCAGCAGACTGATCAGGGGACCCTCGTACGAGCAGTACTTC
TRBD1,TRBJ2-5,TRBV3-1,NA,CASSQDSPRGGQGRGNEQYF,TGTGCCAGCAGCCAAGATAGTCCCAGGGGGGGACAGGGAAGGGGGAATGAGCAGTACTTC
NA,TRBJ1-2,TRBV10-3,few,CAIRSGQNYGYTF,TGTGCCATCAGGTCCGGACAGAACTATGGCTACACCTTC
NA,TRBJ2-5,TRBV29-1,many,CSVHAGTTGTQYF,TGCAGCGTTCATGCAGGGACAACGGGGACCCAGTACTTC
TRBD1,TRBJ1-6,TRBV6-1,NA,CASSNRDRFLSPLHF,TGTGCCAGCAGCAACCGGGACAGGTTCTTATCACCCCTCCACTTT
NA,TRBJ2-5,TRBV6-5,few,CASSPSGYQETQYF,TGTGCCAGCAGTCCCTCAGGATACCAAGAGACCCAGTACTTC